The text below deals with one T cell receptor beta chain. Its specificity is unknown. The data were taken from a study of identical twins. Study-wide points: Sequences that were beta out-of-frame showed weaker excess twin sharing.

Healthy Caucasians made up all donors. Per germline, CDR1 SGHAT and CDR2 FQNNGV. The CDR3 runs 16 residues. Template switching added a universal primer site; cDNA carried unique molecular identifiers. TCRdb re-analysed the 5' RACE reads in MiXCR, keeping a single row per CDR3 protein. The sample gives 1.5 million or so distinct CDR3 sequences, more than 30% of which show up once; 0.27% is in the top ten. This clonotype was obtained from a newborn girl in good health. The specimen was cord blood. This rearrangement joins TRBV11-2 to TRBJ2-5; a possible D gene is TRBD2 (5 bases). The J call is in doubt because the DNA end fits TRBJ2-1 better. DNA for the CDR3: TGTGCCAGCAGCGCCACGAGAACTAGTTTTAGAGAGACCCAGTTCTTC. Protein sequence: CASSATRTSFRETQFF.